This TCR beta chain was retrieved from a study of regulatory T cells in long-lasting Graves disease. Study-wide results and limits: Persistent cases favored TRBV28, TRBJ1-2 and TRBJ2-5.

Stated time point: persistent/refractory GD, antithyroid drugs over 5 years with positive TRAb. With RNA extracted from PBMCs as input, the TCR library was made. From each patient, around 8.9 milliliters of peripheral blood was drawn and collected into an EDTA anticoagulant tube. Building of the TCR beta libraries involved iRepertoire HTBI primers and Arm-PCR of CDR3 regions. TCRdb fed the multiplex PCR reads into MiXCR, producing one record per CDR3 protein. The table includes around 460,000 distinct CDR3 sequences, approximately 22% detected once. CDR3 length equals 14 residues. V was cut by 1 base and J by 0 bases, with 4 bases left in between. There are many counts of this clonotype. Its antigen is unidentified.

Sample: peripheral blood mononuclear cells (PBMCs), taken when the disease was refractory, from a patient treated with antithyroid drugs. The sequence derives from a female donor with Graves disease. The chain employs TRBV12-3 or TRBV12-4 and TRBJ1-3; D not resolved. The CDR3 bases are TGTGCCAGCAGTTTAGAGATCTCTGGAAACACCATATATTTT. Protein sequence: CASSLEISGNTIYF.